This TCR beta chain is drawn from a study of T cell repertoires in ileal Crohn's disease (dated by TCRdb to the late 2010s). As for the study more broadly: The median duration of disease was roughly 8.2 years, and at the time of surgery about 35% of patients were active smokers. The study sequenced 150 to 200 mucosal samples from around 60 patients, taken at several locations on the surgical specimen and at postoperative endoscopy. The M6 samples were biopsies of the neoterminal ileum collected during postoperative colonoscopy. The study was conducted in parallel with a multicentre cohort that was designed to identify predictors of early endoscopic recurrence following ileocolonic resection. All patients had surgery for a complication: stricturing disease in roughly 60% and penetrating disease in 39%. Roughly half of the patients were given postoperative therapy, with 15 to 20 on anti-TNF agents and over 9 on thiopurines. Endoscopic postoperative recurrence was defined by a Rutgeerts score above i0. A prospective multicentre cohort supplied the 57 Crohn's disease patients whose TCR repertoires were analysed.

Read against the paper, the sample's time point label means: neoterminal ileum biopsy at postoperative endoscopy, about 6 months after surgery. Eligible patients were adults with ileal or ileocolonic Crohn's disease who had an indication for ileocolonic resection. Before DNA extraction, whole ileal mucosal biopsies were kept frozen at -80 degrees C. Genomic DNA was extracted from frozen whole biopsies using a TRizol-based method and was quantified with a NanoDrop 2000 spectrophotometer. This clone was seen a single time. Its binding antigen is unknown. The sample holds no much larger clone one base away, and base qualities are not on file. The germline V gene (reference sequence) gives CDR1 as LNHNV and CDR2 as YYDKDF. Between the V and J ends, shortened by 1 base and 1 base respectively, the junction contains 13 bases. The CDR3 starts with the cysteine, ends with the phenylalanine, and has 16 residues. Only the CDR3 portion is preserved as DNA: 48 bases, with reading frame beginning at the first base.

For commercial TCRB immunosequencing, five hundred nanograms of biopsy DNA were submitted for each sample. Adaptive Biotechnology amplified CDR3 regions from genomic DNA with a two-step multiplex PCR that controlled for amplification bias. Primers for every V and J gene segment were used in the first PCR, and barcodes and Illumina adapters were added in the second PCR. CDR3 libraries were sequenced using an Illumina instrument. The study's own analysis went as follows. The analysis used both the pipelines supplied by the vendor and custom analysis of the raw data in R/Bioconductor with R version 3.3.0. Clonality, which ranges from 0 to 1, was calculated as the inverse of the normalised Shannon entropy across all productive clones. High-frequency clones were defined as the share of the repertoire occupied by the top 100 clones, with only clones passing a 95% confidence test being retained. Overlap between samples was measured with the Morisita-Horn index, while repertoire diversity was measured with the Simpson index. Drawn from immuneACCESS, this table holds only the in-frame rearrangements with V and J called that TCRdb kept. Clones are partly lost; checked studies trace under half to an unresolved V gene and leave the rest unexplained. The D gene and trimming were derived from the DNA, and the V and J assignments and clone size from that table. Across this sample there are a few thousand clones, with around 70% seen only once. The top ten clonotypes cover about 20% of the sample.

Overall results and qualifications from the work: Postoperative endoscopy timing varied within the first year after surgery, with a median delay of around seven months. A significantly higher proportion of clonal expansions was observed in active smokers at surgery than in non-smokers (about 25% vs 20%, p=0.02). Higher percentages of high-frequency clones at the time of surgery were linked to endoscopic recurrence, and every patient with clonality above 26.8% (18/57) had recurrence. Compared with CD4 T cells, sorted CD8 T cells contained more high-frequency clones, which suggests that the mucosal expansions were mostly CD8. Mucosal CD4 and CD8 T cells were sorted and sequenced only in a subgroup of patients, whose size was not stated.

Recombination joined TRBV15 with TRBJ1-2, with no confident D gene call. The receptor's source is an adult with Crohn's disease. The sequenced sample consisted of ileal tissue. The sequence in DNA is TGTGCCACCAGCAGAGGTGGGCAATCAGTTAACTATGGCTACACCTTC. Its protein reads: CATSRGGQSVNYGYTF.